These 27 T cell receptor beta chains share one sample of origin, sequenced in a study of CD8 T cells in Susac syndrome. Random-hexamer reverse transcription was applied to about 0.45 to 1 ug RNA. TCRdb ran MiXCR on the immunoSEQ multiplex PCR reads and lists one entry per CDR3 protein. The sample lists roughly 140,000 distinct CDR3 sequences; over 85% were seen once. Sequencing was carried out using CD8+ T cells from PBMCs. The receptors originated from a human donor with multiple sclerosis.

The CDR3 coding sequence is TGCAGTGCTAGAGGCGGGGGTATATACGAGCAGTACTTC. It translates to CSARGGGIYEQYF. The rearrangement joins TRBV20-1 to TRBJ2-7; 7 bases are shared with TRBD2. Germline V lookup: CDR1 DFQATT, CDR2 SNEGSKA (reference sequence). V lost 1 base, J lost 4 bases, and 4 bases stayed unmatched. The CDR3 runs 13 residues.

This chain uses TRBV7-9 with TRBJ2-1; no definite D call. CDR3 length: 13 amino acids. Trimming took 2 bases from V and 5 from J, leaving 7 bases between them. CDR1 and CDR2 (germline): SEHNR, FQNEAQ (reference sequence). The CDR3 DNA reads TGTGCCAGCAGCTTACGAGGCAACAATGAGCAGTTCTTC. It is translated as CASSLRGNNEQFF.

The V and J genes are TRBV19 and TRBJ1-5; a possible D gene is TRBD1 (5 bases). In germline, CDR1 is LNHDA, CDR2 SQIVND (reference sequence). The length of the CDR3 is 15 residues. V was trimmed by 4 bases and J by 2 bases, leaving 12 bases between them. The CDR3 region has the DNA TGTGCCAGTAGTACAAGGGAACAGGGCAATCAGCCCCAGCATTTT. It encodes CASSTREQGNQPQHF.

This chain uses TRBV3-1 with TRBJ2-7; perhaps TRBD1 as D (7 bases). The CDR3 is 15 residues long. Per the germline V gene, CDR1 is LGHDT and CDR2 is YNNKEL (reference sequence). Trimming removed 4 bases from V and 7 bases from J, with 20 bases in between. The CDR3, as DNA: TGTGCCAGCAGCCGGAGGGACAGCGTGGTCTGGGAGCAGTACTTC. Its translation: CASSRRDSVVWEQYF.

The chain couples TRBV15 to TRBJ1-3; D remains ambiguous. Germline CDR1 reads LNHNV; CDR2 reads YYDKDF (reference sequence). The CDR3 sequence is 20 residues long. Trimming left V 1 base short and J 0 bases short, with 22 bases between. The CDR3 is CATSRAFLDGVMGSGNTIYF. CDR3 nucleotides: TGTGCCACCAGCAGAGCCTTCCTGGACGGAGTAATGGGCTCTGGAAACACCATATATTTT.

CDR3 loop: CSARGLAGASSSYNEQFF. In DNA form, the CDR3 reads TGCAGTGCTAGAGGGCTAGCGGGGGCGTCGAGCTCCTACAATGAGCAGTTCTTC. The rearrangement joins TRBV20-1 to TRBJ2-1; 10 bases fit TRBD2. Unmatched junction bases numbered 9, after V lost 1 base and J lost 0 bases. The length of the CDR3 is 18 residues. The V gene's germline CDR1 is DFQATT and CDR2 SNEGSKA (reference sequence).

This chain joins TRBV12-3 or TRBV12-4 and TRBJ2-1, with no clear D. The V end lost 3 bases, the J end lost 9 bases, and 9 bases lay between the germline ends. CDR3 length: 12 residues. This CDR3 reads CASSFAVSEQFF. The CDR3 DNA reads TGTGCCAGCAGTTTCGCGGTGAGTGAGCAGTTCTTC.

The J gene is TRBJ2-1, the V gene TRBV25-1; 9 positions match TRBD2. The CDR3 contains 14 residues. V lost 3 bases to trimming and J lost 7 bases; unmatched junction nucleotides: 4. Germline V CDR1 and CDR2: MGHDK, SYGVNS. CDR3 in amino acids: CASSDSGGLNEQFF. CDR3 bases: TGTGCCAGCAGTGACAGCGGGGGGCTAAATGAGCAGTTCTTC.

CDR3 sequence reads: CAWRPRGGSYEQYF. CDR3 DNA sequence: TGTGCCTGGAGGCCCCGGGGGGGCTCCTACGAGCAGTACTTC. The chain combines TRBV30 with TRBJ2-7, with 8 bases identical to TRBD2. The junction had 4 bases not matched to a gene; V was cut back by 3 bases and J by 0 bases. This CDR3 comprises 14 residues. Germline CDR1 GTSNPN, CDR2 SVGIG (reference sequence).

This clonotype was seen only once. V is TRBV19 and J is TRBJ1-1; D remains ambiguous. Between the trimmed V and J ends, which lost 3 bases and 6 bases, there was a span of 8 bases. The V gene's germline CDR1 is LNHDA and CDR2 SQIVND (reference sequence). The CDR3 has 12 amino acids. CDR3 sequence (DNA): TGTGCCAGTAGTATTGGGAGGGCTGAAGCTTTCTTT. Amino acid sequence: CASSIGRAEAFF. Complete variable domain (other parts from reference TRBV19 and TRBJ1-1): DGGITQSPKYLFRKEGQNVTLSCEQNLNHDAMYWYRQDPGQGLRLIYYSQIVNDFQKGDIAEGYSVSREKKESFPLTVTSAQKNPTAFYLCASSIGRAEAFFGQGTRLTVV.

This chain connects TRBV7-2 to TRBJ2-1; 10 bases are shared with TRBD2. The junction had 9 bases not matched to a gene; V was cut back by 3 bases and J by 1 base. The germline gives CDR1 SGHTA, CDR2 FQGNSA. The CDR3 totals 18 residues. The CDR3 nucleotides are TGTGCCAGCAGCTTGTTAGCGGGGGGCCTCCGATCCTACAATGAGCAGTTCTTC. This encodes CASSLLAGGLRSYNEQFF.

This clonotype showed up just once. The chain has TRBV2 and TRBJ2-5; 8 bases are shared with TRBD2. This CDR3 region has 13 residues. Per the germline V gene, CDR1 is SNHLY and CDR2 is FYNNEI. The J segment lost 1 base and the V segment lost 10 bases, leaving 5 bases of the junction unmatched. The CDR3, as DNA: TGTGCCAACAGACTAGCGCGCCAAGAGACCCAGTACTTC. This translates into CANRLARQETQYF.

V is TRBV25-1 and J is TRBJ1-5; 10 bases align to TRBD1. The V and J ends lost 5 bases and 8 bases, in that order; junction bases with no gene match: 6. Germline V lookup: CDR1 MGHDK, CDR2 SYGVNS. This CDR3 spans 14 amino acids. The CDR3 region has the DNA TGTGCCAGCAGTCCGGGACAGGGGTTGAAGCCCCAGCATTTT. As protein: CASSPGQGLKPQHF.

The V gene is TRBV30, the J gene TRBJ2-7; D is possibly TRBD2 (5 bases). The CDR3 length is 15 residues. The V gene's germline CDR1 is GTSNPN and CDR2 SVGIG (reference sequence). Trimming left V 0 bases short and J 2 bases short, with 14 bases between. The CDR3: CAWSVFRTPPYEQYF. The CDR3, as DNA: TGTGCCTGGAGTGTCTTCAGGACTCCCCCCTACGAGCAGTACTTC. The full variable domain, in which reference TRBV30 and TRBJ2-7 provide the parts outside the CDR3, is SQTIHQWPATLVQPVGSPLSLECTVEGTSNPNLYWYRQAAGRGLQLLFYSVGIGQISSEVPQNLSASRPQDRQFILSSKKLLLSDSGFYLCAWSVFRTPPYEQYFGPGTRLTVT.

V usage is TRBV5-6 and J usage is TRBJ2-1, with 12 bases fitting TRBD2. Germline V gene sequence: CDR1 SGHDT, CDR2 YYEEEE. The ends lost 0 bases at V and 10 bases at J; junction bases unmatched: 5. The CDR3 sequence is 15 residues long. The CDR3 spells CASSLGLAGEEEQFF. Written as DNA, the CDR3 is TGTGCCAGCAGCTTGGGACTAGCGGGGGAGGAGGAGCAGTTCTTC.

The chain uses TRBV12-5 and TRBJ2-7, with D maybe TRBD1 (7 bases). The CDR3 is 16 amino acids. Trimming cost V 1 base and J 5 bases, with 18 bases left between them. Germline lookup yields CDR1 LGHNT and CDR2 FRNRAP. CDR3 bases: TGTGCTAGTGGTTTGGGACAGGGTGCGGGGATTAACGAGCAGTACTTC. Its translation is CASGLGQGAGINEQYF.

The chain recombines TRBV20-1 with TRBJ1-1; 10 nucleotides line up with TRBD1. The CDR3 spans 15 residues. Germline CDR1 is DFQATT and CDR2 is SNEGSKA (reference sequence). Trimming cost V 5 bases and J 4 bases; bases outside gene matches: 10. The CDR3 sequence is CSAPAFRQGATEAFF. CDR3 sequence (DNA): TGCAGTGCTCCCGCTTTCAGACAGGGGGCCACTGAAGCTTTCTTT.

The V and J genes are TRBV4-3 and TRBJ1-1, with D unresolved. V was trimmed by 4 bases and J by 4 bases, leaving 16 bases between them. There are 15 residues in the CDR3. Germline CDR1 reads LGHNA; CDR2 reads YSLEER. The CDR3 bases are TGCGCCAGCAGCCCCGTGGGATCATCGCCCACTGAAGCTTTCTTT. It encodes CASSPVGSSPTEAFF.

The chain joins TRBV7-6 to TRBJ1-3; D perhaps matches TRBD1 (6 bases). The CDR3 totals 11 residues. The V gene lost 6 bases and the J gene lost 7 bases, with 7 bases spanning the gap. Germline CDR1 and CDR2: SGHVS and FNYEAQ. This CDR3 reads CASRTGNTIYF. In DNA form, the CDR3 reads TGTGCCAGCAGAACAGGGAACACCATATATTTT.

This chain connects TRBV29-1 to TRBJ1-1; D is unresolved. Germline values: CDR1 SQVTM, CDR2 ANQGSEA. The CDR3 is made up of 11 amino acids. V lost 7 bases and J 11 bases, leaving 17 bases between the germline ends. The chain's CDR3 is CSAEGRLGAFF. The CDR3 DNA reads as TGCAGCGCGGAAGGTCGTCTCGGGGCTTTCTTT.

A remark on this clonotype: This may be a read error, as it is one base from a much larger clone. The chain carries TRBV13 and TRBJ1-6; D is unresolved. Germline assignment: CDR1 PRHDT and CDR2 FYEKMQ (reference sequence). V lost 0 bases and J 9 bases, leaving 3 bases between the germline ends. The CDR3 is made up of 12 amino acids. The CDR3 DNA follows: TGTGCCAGCAGCTTAGGGATTTCACCCCTCCACTTT. Protein: CASSLGISPLHF.

The V call is TRBV7-9, the J call TRBJ2-7; D tentatively fits TRBD1 or TRBD2 (5 bases each). Germline V gives CDR1 SEHNR, CDR2 FQNEAQ (reference sequence). V was shortened by 6 bases and J by 4 bases, with 16 bases between the two germline ends. This CDR3 spans 14 amino acids. The CDR3 spells CASSPPGTKYEQYF. The CDR3 bases are TGTGCCAGCAGTCCCCCCGGGACGAAGTACGAGCAGTACTTC. The entire variable domain, with the rest obtained from reference TRBV7-9 and TRBJ2-7, is as follows: DTGVSQNPRHKITKRGQNVTFRCDPISEHNRLYWYRQTLGQGPEFLTYFQNEAQLEKSRLLSDRFSAERPKGSFSTLEIQRTEQGDSAMYLCASSPPGTKYEQYFGPGTRLTVT.

The chain combines TRBV15 with TRBJ2-1; D is possibly TRBD1 (6 bases). The CDR3 is made up of 12 amino acids. Trimming removed 8 bases from V and 9 bases from J, with 14 bases in between. Germline V gene sequence: CDR1 LNHNV, CDR2 YYDKDF (reference sequence). CDR3 sequence reads: CATQGQGSEQFF. The CDR3 DNA reads TGTGCCACCCAAGGGCAGGGGTCTGAGCAGTTCTTC. Together with reference TRBV15 and TRBJ2-1, the CDR3 gives the full variable domain: DAMVIQNPRYQVTQFGKPVTLSCSQTLNHNVMYWYQQKSSQAPKLLFHYYDKDFNNEADTPDNFQSRRPNTSFCFLDIRSPGLGDTAMYLCATQGQGSEQFFGPGTRLTVL.

The rearrangement links TRBV9 to TRBJ1-1, with D possibly TRBD1 on 5 matching bases. The CDR3 loop spans 14 amino acids. The germline gives CDR1 SGDLS, CDR2 YYNGEE. V shed 3 bases and J shed 2 bases, with 11 bases lying between them. CDR3 nucleotide sequence: TGTGCCAGCAGCGCCGAAACAGGAAACACTGAAGCTTTCTTT. Its protein product is CASSAETGNTEAFF.

The chain has TRBV12-3 or TRBV12-4 and TRBJ1-5; TRBD1 agrees at 8 bases. The CDR3 length is 14 residues. Germline trimming cut 6 bases from V and 6 bases from J; bases unmatched to any gene: 7. The chain's CDR3 is CASSTDRVSQPQHF. The CDR3 DNA is TGTGCCAGCAGCACGGACAGGGTGAGTCAGCCCCAGCATTTT.

The chain is built from TRBV25-1 and TRBJ2-7; TRBD1 matches at 9 bases. The length of the CDR3 is 14 residues. In germline, CDR1 is MGHDK, CDR2 SYGVNS. The trim removed 6 bases at V and 3 bases at J, leaving 6 bases unmatched. The CDR3 reads CASSRTGVRYEQYF. The DNA for the CDR3 is TGTGCCAGCAGCCGGACAGGGGTGCGCTACGAGCAGTACTTC.

The gene calls are TRBV7-8 and TRBJ2-1; D may be TRBD1 (5 bases). V lost 2 bases, J lost 8 bases, and 16 bases lay in between. Germline values: CDR1 SGHVS, CDR2 FQNEAQ. This CDR3 has 15 amino acids. Here the CDR3 DNA reads TGTGCCAGCAGCTTAAGGCCCAGGGTAGGGGATGAGCAGTTCTTC. This encodes CASSLRPRVGDEQFF.